The present entry profiles one TCR beta chain with its context. These data come from a study of blood T cell repertoires in COVID-19. Looking at the study overall: Sample material is recorded as cDNA or gDNA derived from T cells, B-cell-depleted T cells, or PBMCs.

All enrollees were roughly 18 to 95 years old and from around 25 US areas. Self-reported history from a screening survey and questionnaire set each donor's cohort. Two negative PCRs, clearance, or symptom resolution characterized the recovered Cohort 3 donors. Method: immunoSEQ multiplex PCR; TCRdb's copy keeps in-frame clones and lacks some. The sample has roughly 200,000 clones; 70% to 90% are singletons. Germline V gives CDR1 KGHDR, CDR2 SFDVKD. V shed 5 bases, J shed 0 bases, and the junction held 6 bases outside the gene matches. The CDR3 spans 16 residues. This clonotype was sampled from a man aged 35-49 years who had recovered from COVID-19. The chain employs TRBV24-1 and TRBJ2-3, with 8 positions matching TRBD1. Material: PBMCs or T cells enriched from blood (not recorded which). This chain's CDR3 is CATSGSGQGSTDTQYF. CDR3 nucleotide sequence: TGTGCCACCAGTGGTTCCGGACAGGGCAGCACAGATACGCAGTATTTT.